The 9 T cell receptor beta chains presented below share a single source sample, sequenced in a study of T-cell reconstitution after alpha-beta-depleted transplantation in children. Preparing the TCRbeta library involved the use of unique molecular identifiers. Via MiXCR, TCRdb re-called the PCR reads, giving one row per CDR3 protein. The table has fewer than 700,000 distinct CDR3 sequences, 10% to 15% seen once. The specimen comprised PBMCs, mostly from graft donor cells, sampled 360 days after TCRalphabeta/CD19-depleted stem cell transplant. These TCRs come from a male patient younger than 18 who had a stem cell transplant for acute myeloid leukemia, so the T cells may come from the graft donor.

The rearrangement uses TRBV4-3 and TRBJ2-7; TRBD1 might be the D (5 bases). V lost 3 bases and J 0 bases, leaving 9 bases between the germline ends. The CDR3 loop spans 14 amino acids. CDR1 is LGHNA and CDR2 is YSLEER in the germline V gene. CDR3 loop: CASSHREGSYEQYF. The CDR3 bases are TGCGCCAGCAGCCACAGGGAAGGCTCCTACGAGCAGTACTTC.

This clonotype turned up a few times. The rearrangement joins TRBV7-2 to TRBJ1-2; the D gene is possibly TRBD1 (6 bases). The CDR3 covers 14 residues. Germline CDR1 and CDR2: SGHTA and FQGNSA. V was clipped by 2 bases and J by 3 bases, with 10 bases between them. CDR3 region: CASSLTGQDYGYTF. The CDR3 nucleotides are TGTGCCAGCAGCTTAACAGGGCAGGACTATGGCTACACCTTC.

The sample holds many counts of this clonotype. V usage is TRBV28 and J usage is TRBJ1-1; D may be TRBD1 (5 bases). The CDR3 sequence is 12 residues long. From germline, CDR1 is MDHEN and CDR2 SYDVKM. Trimming cost V 3 bases and J 6 bases, with 8 bases left between them. CDR3 residues: CASSFGASEAFF. Here the CDR3 DNA reads TGTGCCAGCAGTTTTGGGGCCTCTGAAGCTTTCTTT.

This clonotype has more than one count but fewer than ten. In DNA, the CDR3 is TGTGCCAGCAGTTTCGAGGGGACTAGGAATGAGCAGTTCTTC. Protein sequence: CASSFEGTRNEQFF. This chain links TRBV6-2 or TRBV6-3 with TRBJ2-1, with 8 bases matching TRBD2. This CDR3 comprises 14 residues. CDR1 and CDR2 from the germline V gene are MNHEY and SVGEGT. The ends lost 4 bases at V and 7 bases at J; junction bases unmatched: 6.

Many counts were recorded for this clonotype. This chain uses TRBV9 with TRBJ2-1, with D uncertain. The germline gives CDR1 SGDLS, CDR2 YYNGEE. V gave up 1 base and J gave up 0 bases, with 5 bases separating them. This CDR3 contains 14 residues. Here the CDR3 reads CASSVQVSYNEQFF. CDR3 coding DNA: TGTGCCAGCAGCGTACAGGTCTCCTACAATGAGCAGTTCTTC.

This clonotype has a handful of counts. This rearrangement joins TRBV27 to TRBJ2-7; D remains ambiguous. Germline CDR1 reads MNHEY; CDR2 reads SMNVEV (reference sequence). Trimming took off 5 bases at V and 0 bases at J, with 14 bases between the two ends. The CDR3 is 15 amino acids. CDR3 protein: CASSTRGPSSYEQYF. CDR3 in DNA: TGTGCCAGCAGTACCCGTGGGCCTAGCTCCTACGAGCAGTACTTC.

This clonotype was observed a few times. V and J are TRBV6-5 and TRBJ2-1, with TRBD1 matching 7 bases. V was pared by 4 bases and J by 0 bases, with 6 bases of the junction left unmatched. This CDR3 has 16 amino acids. Germline V lookup: CDR1 MNHEY, CDR2 SVGAGI. CDR3 protein: CASSSGQPSSYNEQFF. The DNA of the CDR3 is TGTGCCAGCAGTTCGGGACAGCCGAGCTCCTACAATGAGCAGTTCTTC.

At least ten counts were recorded for this clonotype. The genes are TRBV3-1 and TRBJ2-2, with 10 bases lining up with TRBD2. This CDR3 is built from 17 residues. J lost 6 bases, V lost 0 bases, and 7 bases had no gene match. CDR1 and CDR2 (germline): LGHDT, YNNKEL (reference sequence). CDR3 sequence reads: CASSQDLPSGRAGELFF. In DNA form, the CDR3 reads TGTGCCAGCAGCCAAGATCTGCCCAGCGGGAGGGCCGGGGAGCTGTTTTTT.

The rearrangement joins TRBV7-3 to TRBJ2-5, with 8 bases that match TRBD1. Germline CDR1 SGHTA, CDR2 FQGTGA. The CDR3 length is 15 residues. Trimming removed 5 bases from V and 0 bases from J; junction bases left unmatched: 5. The CDR3 nucleotides are TGTGCCAGCAGCCCCGAGGACAGGGACCAAGAGACCCAGTACTTC. It codes for CASSPEDRDQETQYF.